This passage covers 17 T cell receptor beta chains from one sample sequenced in a study of blood T cell repertoires in COVID-19. Data came from immunoSEQ multiplex PCR; TCRdb stores just in-frame clones and leaves some out. The sample lists over 200,000 clones, 80% to 85% seen once, with about 5% in the top ten. Material: peripheral blood. The receptors originated from a human donor in a cohort sampled during active COVID-19.

The CDR3 coding sequence is TGTGCCTGGAGTCAGGGGGGCGGGTCCCAGTACTTC. It yields the protein CAWSQGGGSQYF. The chain employs TRBV30 and TRBJ2-5; a weak D match, TRBD1 (7 bases). The CDR3 extends over 12 amino acids. The V gene's germline CDR1 is GTSNPN and CDR2 SVGIG (reference sequence). V lost 2 bases and J lost 9, with 13 bases in between.

This clone was seen a few times. This chain joins TRBV2 and TRBJ2-7; 7 bases align to TRBD1. V trimming: 11 bases; J trimming: 3 bases; junction bases outside the gene matches: 7. Germline CDR1 is SNHLY and CDR2 is FYNNEI. This CDR3 has 12 residues. The CDR3 loop is CAWLAGGYEQYF. The CDR3 DNA is TGTGCCTGGTTGGCAGGGGGCTACGAGCAGTACTTC.

The chain recombines TRBV4-2 with TRBJ2-7; 12 bases map to TRBD2. With 1 base clipped from V and 6 bases from J, the junction kept 1 base outside the gene matches. The length of the CDR3 is 14 residues. CDR1 and CDR2 (germline): LGHNA, YNFKEQ. As DNA, the CDR3 is TGTGCCAGCAGCCAAGCACTAGCGGGAGGCGAGCAGTACTTC. This translates into CASSQALAGGEQYF.

J is TRBJ2-2 and V is TRBV6-5; the D gene is possibly TRBD1 (6 bases). The ends were cut back, 1 base at V and 6 bases at J, with 15 bases in the middle. Germline V gene lookup returns CDR1 MNHEY and CDR2 SVGAGI. The CDR3 is made up of 16 amino acids. DNA for the CDR3: TGTGCCAGCAGTTACTTACCAGGGGAGTTACCCGGGGAGCTGTTTTTT. Protein sequence: CASSYLPGELPGELFF.

V usage is TRBV28 and J usage is TRBJ2-5; TRBD2 matches at 9 bases. Germline V gene data show CDR1 as MDHEN and CDR2 as SYDVKM. V shed 3 bases and J 1 base; nucleotides not matched to a gene: 6. The CDR3 spans 16 residues. CDR3 in amino acids: CASSFGAGGPQETQYF. Here the CDR3 DNA reads TGTGCCAGCAGTTTTGGGGCGGGAGGGCCCCAAGAGACCCAGTACTTC.

The count of this clone is one. The chain has TRBV10-3 and TRBJ2-7, with a possible D match to TRBD1 (5 bases). Trimming took off 2 bases at V and 5 bases at J, with 13 bases between the two ends. CDR1 is ENHRY and CDR2 is SYGVKD in the germline V gene. This CDR3 has 14 amino acids. The CDR3 DNA is TGTGCCATCAGTGAGGGGATCCAGGGCCACGAGCAGTACTTC. It translates to CAISEGIQGHEQYF.

The gene calls are TRBV9 and TRBJ1-4, with 10 bases matching TRBD1. Germline CDR1 and CDR2: SGDLS and YYNGEE. This CDR3 is 14 amino acids long. V dropped 4 bases and J dropped 7; count of bases not matched to a gene: 4. CDR3 in DNA: TGTGCCAGCAGCAAGACAGGGGGCGGTGAAAAACTGTTTTTT. Residues: CASSKTGGGEKLFF.

CDR3 coding DNA: TGCGCCAGCAGCCCCGGACAGGGCGCCCAGCCCCAGCATTTT. Protein sequence: CASSPGQGAQPQHF. The chain is built from TRBV5-1 and TRBJ1-5, with 8 bases fitting TRBD1. Unmatched junction bases numbered 7, after V lost 4 bases and J lost 7 bases. The germline gives CDR1 SGHRS, CDR2 YFSETQ. This CDR3 contains 14 residues.

The chain uses TRBV4-1 and TRBJ1-1, with D perhaps TRBD1 (5 bases). Trimming took 1 base from V and 1 from J, leaving 16 bases between them. Germline V gives CDR1 MGHRA, CDR2 YSYEKL. The CDR3 totals 17 residues. Here the CDR3 DNA reads TGCGCCAGCAGCCAAGTGGAAGGGGTGGGGGGGAACACTGAAGCTTTCTTT. Amino acids: CASSQVEGVGGNTEAFF.

The genes are TRBV7-9 and TRBJ1-5; D not resolved. The V end lost 5 bases, the J end lost 5 bases, and 16 bases lay between the germline ends. The CDR3 length is 15 residues. The V gene's germline CDR1 is SEHNR and CDR2 FQNEAQ (reference sequence). CDR3 in DNA: TGTGCCAGCAGCCACTCACGGGGAGGAGATCAGCCCCAGCATTTT. Its translation is CASSHSRGGDQPQHF.

The rearrangement joins TRBV9 to TRBJ2-5; possible D gene TRBD1, 7 bases. In germline, CDR1 is SGDLS, CDR2 YYNGEE. The CDR3 has 14 residues. V shed 4 bases and J shed 5 bases, with 15 bases lying between them. The CDR3 loop reads CASSSSPGGETQYF. The CDR3 coding sequence is TGTGCCAGCAGCTCCTCTCCAGGGGGGGAGACCCAGTACTTC. The full variable domain, completed using reference TRBV9 and TRBJ2-5, is DSGVTQTPKHLITATGQRVTLRCSPRSGDLSVYWYQQSLDQGLQFLIQYYNGEERAKGNILERFSAQQFPDLHSELNLSSLELGDSALYFCASSSSPGGETQYFGPGTRLLVL.

The gene calls are TRBV4-3 and TRBJ2-6, with D perhaps matching TRBD2 (6 bases). This CDR3 has 20 residues. CDR1 and CDR2 from the germline V gene are LGHNA and YSLEER. V gave up 0 bases and J gave up 0 bases, with 18 bases separating them. CDR3 residues: CASSQDFWRGKPSGANVLTF. In nucleotides, the CDR3 is TGCGCCAGCAGCCAAGATTTCTGGAGGGGAAAGCCCTCTGGGGCCAACGTCCTGACTTTC.

A few counts support this clone. The J gene is TRBJ1-2, the V gene TRBV29-1; no clear D. This CDR3 is built from 11 residues. Looked up from germline, CDR1 is SQVTM and CDR2 is ANQGSEA. Trimming took 6 bases from V and 7 from J, leaving 12 bases between them. The CDR3 here is CSVSVGAGYTF. The CDR3 coding sequence is TGCAGCGTCTCGGTTGGAGCTGGCTACACCTTC. The whole variable domain, filled in from reference TRBV29-1 and TRBJ1-2, reads SAVISQKPSRDICQRGTSLTIQCQVDSQVTMMFWYRQQPGQSLTLIATANQGSEATYESGFVIDKFPISRPNLTFSTLTVSNMSPEDSSIYLCSVSVGAGYTFGSGTRLTVV.

V gene TRBV7-9 combines with J gene TRBJ2-7; possibly TRBD2 for D (5 bases). Germline CDR1 is SEHNR and CDR2 is FQNEAQ (reference sequence). CDR3 length: 13 amino acids. V lost 0 bases to trimming and J lost 6 bases, with 9 bases between them. The chain's CDR3 is CASSLALLAEQYF. As DNA, the CDR3 is TGTGCCAGCAGCTTAGCTTTGCTAGCCGAGCAGTACTTC.

The CDR3 reads CASSPRDRTYEQYF. CDR3 nucleotides: TGTGCCAGCTCTCCGAGGGACAGAACCTACGAGCAGTACTTC. The chain links TRBV18 to TRBJ2-7; 7 nucleotides agree with TRBD1. The length of the CDR3 is 14 residues. Germline CDR1 is KGHSH and CDR2 is LQKENI. With 6 bases clipped from V and 2 bases from J, the junction kept 7 bases outside the gene matches.

This chain uses TRBV24-1 with TRBJ2-2; 8 bases align to TRBD2. CDR3 length: 16 amino acids. Unmatched junction bases numbered 7, after V lost 4 bases and J lost 4 bases. The germline V gene encodes CDR1 KGHDR and CDR2 SFDVKD. The CDR3 coding sequence is TGTGCCACCAGTGAGGGGAGCGGGAGAGGCACCGGGGAGCTGTTTTTT. Amino acid sequence: CATSEGSGRGTGELFF.

This chain uses TRBV5-8 with TRBJ2-1; perhaps TRBD2 as D (6 bases). Germline CDR1 reads SGHTS; CDR2 reads YDEGEE. This CDR3 is 16 amino acids long. V was pared by 1 base and J by 3 bases, with 14 bases between. The CDR3 region has the DNA TGTGCCAGCAGCTTGAATAGCGGAGCATTCTACAATGAGCAGTTCTTC. The encoded protein is CASSLNSGAFYNEQFF.